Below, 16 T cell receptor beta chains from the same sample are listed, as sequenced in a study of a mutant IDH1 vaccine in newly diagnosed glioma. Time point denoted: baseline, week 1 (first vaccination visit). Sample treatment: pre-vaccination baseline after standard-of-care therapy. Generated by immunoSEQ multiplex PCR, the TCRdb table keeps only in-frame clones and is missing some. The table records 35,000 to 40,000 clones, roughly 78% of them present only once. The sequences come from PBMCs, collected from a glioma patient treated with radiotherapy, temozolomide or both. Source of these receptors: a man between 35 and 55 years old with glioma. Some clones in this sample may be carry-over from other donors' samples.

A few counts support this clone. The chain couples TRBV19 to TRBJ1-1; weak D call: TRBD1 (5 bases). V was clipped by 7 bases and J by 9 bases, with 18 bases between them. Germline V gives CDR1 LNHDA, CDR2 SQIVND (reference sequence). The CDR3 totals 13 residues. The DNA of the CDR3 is TGTGCCAGTACAGAGACAGCGAGGGCGCAAGCTTTCTTT. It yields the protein CASTETARAQAFF.

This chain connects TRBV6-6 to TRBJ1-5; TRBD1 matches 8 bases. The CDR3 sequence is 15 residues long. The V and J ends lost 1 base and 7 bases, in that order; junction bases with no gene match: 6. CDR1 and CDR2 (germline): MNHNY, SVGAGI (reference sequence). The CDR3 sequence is CASSYYQGAEQPQHF. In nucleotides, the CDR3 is TGTGCCAGCAGTTACTATCAGGGGGCGGAGCAGCCCCAGCATTTT.

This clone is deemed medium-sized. The CDR3 loop reads CASSQLDLISVNSPLHF. The DNA for the CDR3 is TGCGCCAGCAGCCAATTGGACCTCATATCCGTCAATTCACCCCTCCACTTT. The V call is TRBV4-1, the J call TRBJ1-6; D remains unclear. CDR1 is MGHRA and CDR2 is YSYEKL in the germline V gene. The CDR3 sequence is 17 residues long. With 2 bases removed from V and 7 bases from J, the gap between germline ends came to 18 bases.

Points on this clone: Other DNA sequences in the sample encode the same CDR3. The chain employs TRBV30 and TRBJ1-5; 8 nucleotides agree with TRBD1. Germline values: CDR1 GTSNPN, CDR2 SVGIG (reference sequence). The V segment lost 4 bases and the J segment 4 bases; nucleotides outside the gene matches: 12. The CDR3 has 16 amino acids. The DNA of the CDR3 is TGTGCCTGGAAGGGCGGGACAGGTGGCTGGAATCAGCCCCAGCATTTT. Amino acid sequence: CAWKGGTGGWNQPQHF.

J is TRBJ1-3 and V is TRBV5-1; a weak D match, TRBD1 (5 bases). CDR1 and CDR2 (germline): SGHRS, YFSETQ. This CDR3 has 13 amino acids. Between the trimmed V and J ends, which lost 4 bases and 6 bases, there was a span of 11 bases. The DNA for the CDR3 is TGCGCCAGCAGCCCCGGGGGAGAAAACACCATATATTTT. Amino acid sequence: CASSPGGENTIYF.

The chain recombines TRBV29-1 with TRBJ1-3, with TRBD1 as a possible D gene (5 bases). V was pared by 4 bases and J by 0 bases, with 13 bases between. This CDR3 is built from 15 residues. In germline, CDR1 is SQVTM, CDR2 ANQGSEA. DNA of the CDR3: TGCAGCGTTGCAAGCACGAGGGGCTCTGGAAACACCATATATTTT. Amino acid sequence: CSVASTRGSGNTIYF.

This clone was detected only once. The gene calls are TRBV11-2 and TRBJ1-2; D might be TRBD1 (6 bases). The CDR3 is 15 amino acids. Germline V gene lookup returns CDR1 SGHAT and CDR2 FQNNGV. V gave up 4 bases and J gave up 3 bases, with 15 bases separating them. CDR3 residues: CASSSYLRGDYGYTF. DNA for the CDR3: TGTGCCAGCAGCTCCTACCTCAGGGGTGACTATGGCTACACCTTC.

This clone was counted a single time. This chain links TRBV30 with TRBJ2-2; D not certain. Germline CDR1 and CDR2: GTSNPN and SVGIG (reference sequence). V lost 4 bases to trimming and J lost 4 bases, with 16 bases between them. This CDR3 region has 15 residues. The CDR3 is CAWINAAWATGELFF. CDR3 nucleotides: TGTGCCTGGATAAACGCCGCCTGGGCCACCGGGGAGCTGTTTTTT.

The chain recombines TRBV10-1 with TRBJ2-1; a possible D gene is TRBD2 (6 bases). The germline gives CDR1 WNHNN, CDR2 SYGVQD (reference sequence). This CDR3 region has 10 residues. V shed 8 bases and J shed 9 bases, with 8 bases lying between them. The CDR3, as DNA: TGCGCCAGCGGGGAGGTTGAGCAGTTCTTC. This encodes CASGEVEQFF.

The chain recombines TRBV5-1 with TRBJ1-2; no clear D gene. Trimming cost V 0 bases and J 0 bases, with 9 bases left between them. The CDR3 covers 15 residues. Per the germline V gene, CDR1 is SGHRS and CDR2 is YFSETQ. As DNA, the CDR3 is TGCGCCAGCAGCTTGGAGACCGTACCTAACTATGGCTACACCTTC. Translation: CASSLETVPNYGYTF.

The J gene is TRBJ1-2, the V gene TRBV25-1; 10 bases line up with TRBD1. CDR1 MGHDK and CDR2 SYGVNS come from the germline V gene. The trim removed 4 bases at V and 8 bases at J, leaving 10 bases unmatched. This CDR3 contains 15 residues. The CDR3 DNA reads TGTGCCAGCAGTGTTGGGACAGGGGAGGGGTTAGGCTACACCTTC. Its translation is CASSVGTGEGLGYTF.

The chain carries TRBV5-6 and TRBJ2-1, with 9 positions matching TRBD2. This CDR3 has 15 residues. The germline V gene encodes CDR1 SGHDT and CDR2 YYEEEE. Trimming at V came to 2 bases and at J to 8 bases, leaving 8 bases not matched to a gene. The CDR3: CASSFSGTSRHEQFF. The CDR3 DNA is TGTGCCAGCAGCTTCTCCGGGACTAGCCGCCATGAGCAGTTCTTC.

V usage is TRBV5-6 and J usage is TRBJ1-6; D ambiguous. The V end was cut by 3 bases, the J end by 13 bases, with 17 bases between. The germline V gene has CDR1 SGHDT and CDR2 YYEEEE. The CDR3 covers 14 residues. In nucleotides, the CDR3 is TGTGCCAGCAGCTCGTACAGAAGCTTCAACCCCCTCCACTTT. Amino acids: CASSSYRSFNPLHF.

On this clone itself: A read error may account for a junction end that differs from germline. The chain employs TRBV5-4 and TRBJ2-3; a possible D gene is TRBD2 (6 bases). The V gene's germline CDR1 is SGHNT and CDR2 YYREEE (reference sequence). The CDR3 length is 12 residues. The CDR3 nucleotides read TGCGCGGAGGGACCTAGCACAGATACGCAGTATTTT. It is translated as CAEGPSTDTQYF.

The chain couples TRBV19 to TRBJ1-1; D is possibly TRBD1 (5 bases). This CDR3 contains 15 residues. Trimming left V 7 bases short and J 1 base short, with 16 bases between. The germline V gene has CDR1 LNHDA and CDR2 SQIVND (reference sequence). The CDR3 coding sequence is TGTGCCAGTACCTCGATTGCCGGGGCGAACACTGAAGCTTTCTTT. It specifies CASTSIAGANTEAFF.

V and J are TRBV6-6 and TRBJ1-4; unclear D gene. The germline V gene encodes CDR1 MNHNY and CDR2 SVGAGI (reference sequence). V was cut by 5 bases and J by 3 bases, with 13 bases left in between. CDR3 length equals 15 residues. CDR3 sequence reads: CASSPEGWANEKLFF. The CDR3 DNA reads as TGTGCCAGCAGTCCCGAGGGTTGGGCTAATGAAAAACTGTTTTTT.